These 19 T cell receptor beta chains originate from one sample sequenced in a study of blood T cell repertoires in COVID-19. Libraries were prepared by immunoSEQ multiplex PCR; TCRdb keeps only in-frame clonotypes and omits some of them. The table records about 44,000 clones, under 90% of them present only once. Source material: peripheral blood. These receptors all come from a human donor in a cohort sampled during active COVID-19.

The chain employs TRBV28 and TRBJ1-1, with D possibly TRBD1 on 5 matching bases. CDR3 length: 17 residues. Germline CDR1 MDHEN, CDR2 SYDVKM. V gave up 5 bases and J gave up 4 bases, with 23 bases separating them. This chain's CDR3 is CASSSGGRGALGTEAFF. The CDR3 bases are TGTGCCAGCAGTAGCGGGGGGAGGGGCGCCCTGGGCACTGAAGCTTTCTTT.

The rearrangement joins TRBV11-3 to TRBJ2-1, with a weak D call TRBD2 (6 bases). Per germline, CDR1 SGHNT and CDR2 YENEEA. V was shortened by 3 bases and J by 8 bases, with 17 bases between the two germline ends. CDR3 size: 15 residues. The CDR3 DNA sequence: TGTGCCAGCAGCTTTTCCGGGGGTCGTGGGGATGAGCAGTTCTTC. Translated, it gives CASSFSGGRGDEQFF.

Details on this clone: Within the sample, other DNA sequences also encode this same CDR3. The J gene is TRBJ1-4, the V gene TRBV7-9, with 9 bases identical to TRBD1. Per the germline V gene, CDR1 is SEHNR and CDR2 is FQNEAQ (reference sequence). The CDR3 is 15 residues long. V dropped 3 bases and J dropped 1; count of bases not matched to a gene: 0. This CDR3 is CASSLGQGTNEKLFF. DNA for the CDR3: TGTGCCAGCAGCTTGGGACAGGGAACTAATGAAAAACTGTTTTTT.

The chain links TRBV6-2 or TRBV6-3 to TRBJ2-7; 10 bases agree with TRBD1. The CDR3 is 14 amino acids. The germline CDR1 and CDR2 sequences are MNHEY and SVGEGT. With V trimmed by 5 bases and J by 5 bases, 6 bases remained unmatched. Here the CDR3 reads CASSDRGLSDEQYF. The CDR3 nucleotides are TGTGCCAGCAGTGACAGGGGGCTAAGCGACGAGCAGTACTTC.

The rearrangement uses TRBV5-1 and TRBJ1-4; possibly TRBD1 for D (6 bases). CDR3 length: 15 amino acids. Between the trimmed V and J ends, which lost 0 bases and 3 bases, there was a span of 9 bases. Germline V CDR1 and CDR2: SGHRS, YFSETQ. The CDR3, as DNA: TGCGCCAGCAGCTTGGCAGGGGTCCCTAATGAAAAACTGTTTTTT. Protein product: CASSLAGVPNEKLFF. Full variable domain (remainder filled in from reference TRBV5-1 and TRBJ1-4): KAGVTQTPRYLIKTRGQQVTLSCSPISGHRSVSWYQQTPGQGLQFLFEYFSETQRNKGNFPGRFSGRQFSNSRSEMNVSTLELGDSALYLCASSLAGVPNEKLFFGSGTQLSVL.

In its sample, this clone was seen once. The chain combines TRBV7-7 with TRBJ2-2, with D tentatively TRBD2 (6 bases). Per germline, CDR1 SSHAT and CDR2 FNYEAQ (reference sequence). The CDR3 is 15 residues long. The V gene lost 5 bases and the J gene lost 4 bases, with 14 bases spanning the gap. This CDR3 is CASSPGSGGTGELFF. The CDR3 nucleotides are TGTGCCAGCAGCCCCGGGAGTGGGGGCACCGGGGAGCTGTTTTTT.

The rearrangement uses TRBV5-1 and TRBJ1-6; D is possibly TRBD1 (6 bases). The CDR3 runs to 15 residues. The germline CDR1 and CDR2 sequences are SGHRS and YFSETQ. V dropped 0 bases and J dropped 8 bases, with 12 bases sitting between them. In DNA form, the CDR3 reads TGCGCCAGCAGCTTGGCAGTCAACAGGGATTCACCCCTCCACTTT. This encodes CASSLAVNRDSPLHF.

This clone was counted between two and nine times. The chain links TRBV6-2 or TRBV6-3 to TRBJ1-2, with 8 bases matching TRBD1. The CDR3 contains 15 residues. V shed 4 bases and J 4 bases; nucleotides not matched to a gene: 8. CDR1 MNHEY and CDR2 SVGEGT come from the germline V gene. CDR3 in DNA: TGTGCCAGCAGTTCCGACAGGGGATTTTCCTATGGCTACACCTTC. Its translation: CASSSDRGFSYGYTF.

The J gene is TRBJ1-2, the V gene TRBV27, with 10 nucleotides matching TRBD1. V lost 7 bases and J lost 13; bases outside the gene matches: 12. Per the germline V gene, CDR1 is MNHEY and CDR2 is SMNVEV (reference sequence). The CDR3 length is 13 residues. The CDR3 region has the DNA TGTGCCAGCACCCTACCCCCGGGGACAGGGGCCACCTTC. Translating it yields CASTLPPGTGATF.

This clone was seen just once. The J gene is TRBJ2-5, the V gene TRBV11-2; 7 nucleotides match TRBD1. J gave up 0 bases and V 2 bases, and 6 bases lay outside the gene matches. This CDR3 comprises 16 residues. Germline V lookup: CDR1 SGHAT, CDR2 FQNNGV. This CDR3 is CASSLRRDSYQETQYF. CDR3 sequence (DNA): TGTGCCAGCAGCTTACGACGGGACAGTTACCAAGAGACCCAGTACTTC.

This chain joins TRBV19 and TRBJ2-1, with 13 bases fitting TRBD2. Germline CDR1 and CDR2: LNHDA and SQIVND (reference sequence). The CDR3 contains 18 residues. V was pared by 4 bases and J by 8 bases, with 14 bases of the junction left unmatched. In DNA, the CDR3 is TGTGCCAGTAGTAACCACGCCCTCACTAGCGGGGGGGTCTATGAGCAGTTCTTC. It codes for CASSNHALTSGGVYEQFF.

The genes are TRBV10-2 and TRBJ1-2; D unresolved. Trimming took off 0 bases at V and 13 bases at J, with 15 bases between the two ends. Germline loops: CDR1 WSHSY, CDR2 SAAADI. The CDR3 contains 13 residues. DNA for the CDR3: TGCGCCAGCAGTGAGTCCCCCGGGAAAGGGTTCACCTTC. It codes for CASSESPGKGFTF.

This sequence joins TRBV6-5 and TRBJ1-2; D ambiguous. This CDR3 has 11 amino acids. Trimming shortened V by 6 bases and J by 14 bases, and 16 bases separated the two germline ends. Per germline, CDR1 MNHEY and CDR2 SVGAGI. The CDR3 sequence is CASRSVVLWTF. The DNA for the CDR3 is TGTGCCAGCAGATCCGTAGTGCTTTGGACCTTC.

This clone was counted a single time. J is TRBJ2-5 and V is TRBV18, with 7 nucleotides matching TRBD2. CDR1 KGHSH and CDR2 LQKENI come from the germline V gene. The CDR3 has 14 amino acids. After removal of 6 bases from V and 2 bases from J, the junction contained 6 bases not matched to a gene. CDR3 protein: CASSQFGGQETQYF. The CDR3 DNA reads TGTGCCAGCTCCCAATTCGGGGGGCAAGAGACCCAGTACTTC.

CDR3 region: CASSSGNWAYNEQFF. The CDR3 nucleotides are TGTGCCAGCAGTTCAGGGAACTGGGCCTACAATGAGCAGTTCTTC. The V gene is TRBV27, the J gene TRBJ2-1; TRBD1 might be the D (5 bases). With 4 bases removed from V and 2 bases from J, the gap between germline ends came to 12 bases. This CDR3 region has 15 residues. The V gene's germline CDR1 is MNHEY and CDR2 SMNVEV (reference sequence).

The chain carries TRBV5-1 and TRBJ1-1; 9 bases line up with TRBD1. The germline V gene encodes CDR1 SGHRS and CDR2 YFSETQ. This CDR3 region has 15 residues. The junction had 9 bases not matched to a gene; V was cut back by 3 bases and J by 6 bases. CDR3 nucleotides: TGCGCCAGCAGCTCAGGACAGGGGAGAAGCGCTGAAGCTTTCTTT. Protein sequence: CASSSGQGRSAEAFF.

The chain joins TRBV25-1 to TRBJ2-2, with a tentative D call TRBD2 (6 bases). With 0 bases removed from V and 6 bases from J, the gap between germline ends came to 14 bases. The CDR3 sequence is 16 residues long. From germline, CDR1 is MGHDK and CDR2 SYGVNS. CDR3 nucleotides: TGTGCCAGCAGTGAATATTTCTTAGCGGAGTCCGGGGAGCTGTTTTTT. Its protein product is CASSEYFLAESGELFF. Full variable domain (rest looked up from reference TRBV25-1 and TRBJ2-2): EADIYQTPRYLVIGTGKKITLECSQTMGHDKMYWYQQDPGMELHLIHYSYGVNSTEKGDLSSESTVSRIRTEHFPLTLESARPSHTSQYLCASSEYFLAESGELFFGEGSRLTVL.

The rearrangement joins TRBV4-2 to TRBJ1-1; perhaps TRBD1 as D (6 bases). From germline, CDR1 is LGHNA and CDR2 YNFKEQ. The V and J ends lost 1 base and 2 bases respectively, with 11 bases between them. The CDR3 is made up of 15 amino acids. The CDR3 loop reads CASSQGTAGNTEAFF. DNA for the CDR3: TGTGCCAGCAGCCAAGGGACAGCGGGAAACACTGAAGCTTTCTTT.

The chain has TRBV12-3 or TRBV12-4 and TRBJ2-4; D uncertain. V lost 6 bases and J lost 5, with 11 bases in between. The length of the CDR3 is 13 residues. Here the CDR3 DNA reads TGTGCCAGCAGCATTGGCCGTCAAAACATTCAGTACTTC. Its protein product is CASSIGRQNIQYF.